The clone carrying this T cell receptor (beta chain) occurred once. Its antigen is not known. The data originate from a study of cytomegalovirus exposure and HLA in healthy donors. 13 Jbeta primers and 60 Vbeta primers were used for the PCR. Using immunoSEQ multiplex PCR, the repertoire was profiled, and TCRdb retains in-frame clones only, with some absent. Of roughly 120,000 clones in the sample, roughly 76% were seen once. CDR3 length: 16 amino acids. J was trimmed by 0 bases and V by 2 bases; bases with no gene match: 6. CDR1 is SEHNR, CDR2 FQNEAQ, per germline (reference sequence). Points from the study as a whole: Under in vitro conditions, a few CMV-associated chains were confirmed as specific for CMV antigens. CMV serostatus was the only recorded immune exposure for donors. There were reportedly fewer N-insertions in an Asian-associated ancestry cluster than the approximately 670-donor mean, in a later analysis. Most TCR sequences were rare, but some public TCRs occurred in many donors.

Sequenced material: PBMCs. The rearrangement links TRBV7-9 to TRBJ1-2; the match to TRBD1 covers 7 bases. The receptor's source is a man aged 50-60 years in good health and CMV-seropositive. This chain's CDR3 is CASSLRGQTANYGYTF. For the CDR3, the DNA is TGTGCCAGCAGCTTAAGGGGACAGACGGCTAACTATGGCTACACCTTC.